This entry lists 15 T cell receptor beta chains sequenced from one sample in a study of radiotherapy plus CTLA-4 blockade in lung cancer. The protocol was immunoSEQ multiplex PCR, while the TCRdb copy is restricted to in-frame clones and leaves out a portion. This sample has around 55,000 clones, with about 80% found just once. This specimen consisted of peripheral blood, obtained from a patient treated with radiotherapy plus ipilimumab. These TCRs come from a human donor with non-small cell lung cancer whose response to radiotherapy plus ipilimumab could not be evaluated.

The V call is TRBV20-1, the J call TRBJ1-1, with no clear D. The germline V gene has CDR1 DFQATT and CDR2 SNEGSKA (reference sequence). The CDR3 covers 11 residues. The V and J ends lost 5 bases and 4 bases respectively, with 8 bases between them. The DNA for the CDR3 is TGCAGTGCTTGGGAGGGCACTGAAGCTTTCTTT. It specifies CSAWEGTEAFF.

CDR3 DNA: TGTGCCAGCAGTTACTCGGGGGCTCTGGGAAACACCATATATTTT. Its translation: CASSYSGALGNTIYF. This chain uses TRBV6-5 with TRBJ1-3; a weak D match, TRBD1 (6 bases). This CDR3 region has 15 residues. Germline V lookup: CDR1 MNHEY, CDR2 SVGAGI. Between the trimmed V and J ends, which lost 0 bases and 4 bases, there was a span of 10 bases.

The chain is built from TRBV5-3 and TRBJ2-3; TRBD2 aligns across 10 bases. TRBV5-3 qualifies as an ORF whose function is uncertain. CDR3 length: 17 residues. The ends lost 3 bases at V and 3 bases at J; junction bases unmatched: 10. CDR3 in DNA: TGTGCCAGAAGCTACTTCAAGCGGGGGGGCGCAACAGATACGCAGTATTTT. Protein product: CARSYFKRGGATDTQYF.

CDR3 region: CASSQEYNQGAGEEKLFF. CDR3 nucleotides: TGCGCCAGCAGCCAAGAATACAACCAGGGGGCGGGGGAGGAAAAACTGTTTTTT. This rearrangement joins TRBV4-3 to TRBJ1-4; TRBD1 agrees at 8 bases. The CDR3 length is 18 residues. V dropped 0 bases and J dropped 8; count of bases not matched to a gene: 14. The germline V gene has CDR1 LGHNA and CDR2 YSLEER.

This clone came up a few times. The sample has other DNA sequences that encode this CDR3 too. The chain recombines TRBV4-1 with TRBJ1-5, with D possibly matching TRBD1 (5 bases). Germline CDR1 MGHRA, CDR2 YSYEKL. The CDR3 totals 16 residues. V was cut by 0 bases and J by 0 bases, with 9 bases left in between. Here the CDR3 reads CASSQEAGHSNQPQHF. The CDR3 bases are TGCGCCAGCAGCCAAGAGGCAGGGCATAGCAATCAGCCCCAGCATTTT.

J is TRBJ2-3 and V is TRBV27, with 11 bases lining up with TRBD2. Germline values: CDR1 MNHEY, CDR2 SMNVEV (reference sequence). Germline trimming cut 5 bases from V and 1 base from J; bases unmatched to any gene: 11. This CDR3 contains 18 residues. CDR3: CASSTLAGGPKGTDTQYF. DNA for the CDR3: TGTGCCAGCAGTACCCTAGCGGGGGGCCCCAAGGGCACAGATACGCAGTATTTT.

The chain couples TRBV7-8 to TRBJ2-1; 8 positions agree with TRBD1. The CDR3 length is 17 residues. Trimming took 5 bases from V and 2 from J; bases not matched to a gene: 11. Germline V CDR1 and CDR2: SGHVS, FQNEAQ. This CDR3 reads CASSQGPRQGTYNEQFF. Written as DNA, the CDR3 is TGTGCCAGCAGCCAAGGTCCCCGACAGGGGACCTACAATGAGCAGTTCTTC. The variable domain in full, with the rest retrieved from reference TRBV7-8 and TRBJ2-1, is GAGVSQSPRYKVAKRGQDVALRCDPISGHVSLFWYQQALGQGPEFLTYFQNEAQLDKSGLPSDRFFAERPEGSVSTLKIQRTQQEDSAVYLCASSQGPRQGTYNEQFFGPGTRLTVL.

The chain links TRBV5-4 to TRBJ2-7; 7 bases line up with TRBD2. With V trimmed by 2 bases and J by 0 bases, 2 bases remained unmatched. This CDR3 has 14 amino acids. CDR1 SGHNT and CDR2 YYREEE come from the germline V gene (reference sequence). The CDR3 DNA reads TGTGCCAGCAGCTTAGCGGGACCCTCCTACGAGCAGTACTTC. It codes for CASSLAGPSYEQYF.

The chain couples TRBV28 to TRBJ2-7; 14 nucleotides line up with TRBD2. The CDR3 runs 16 residues. Germline lookup yields CDR1 MDHEN and CDR2 SYDVKM. V shed 5 bases and J 2 bases; nucleotides not matched to a gene: 5. The CDR3, as DNA: TGTGCCAGCAGTGGGGGGACTAGCGGGAGCGCCTACGAGCAGTACTTC. Amino acids: CASSGGTSGSAYEQYF.

The chain combines TRBV14 with TRBJ2-3; 11 bases align to TRBD2. The CDR3 extends over 15 amino acids. Unmatched junction bases numbered 3, after V lost 2 bases and J lost 5 bases. Germline V lookup: CDR1 SGHDN, CDR2 FVKESK. CDR3 DNA: TGTGCCAGCAGCCAACTAGCGGGAGGACGAGATACGCAGTATTTT. Translated: CASSQLAGGRDTQYF.

The chain combines TRBV9 with TRBJ2-7, with a possible D match to TRBD1 (7 bases). V was shortened by 0 bases and J by 5 bases, with 15 bases between the two germline ends. Germline V gene data show CDR1 as SGDLS and CDR2 as YYNGEE. The CDR3 has 15 amino acids. The CDR3 spells CASSVVQGGLHEQYF. The CDR3 DNA sequence: TGTGCCAGCAGCGTAGTTCAGGGGGGCCTTCACGAGCAGTACTTC.

This clone came up once. The CDR3 protein is CASSFLGSNNEQFF. The CDR3, as DNA: TGCGCCAGCAGCTTTCTGGGCAGCAACAATGAGCAGTTCTTC. The chain employs TRBV5-1 and TRBJ2-1; no reliable D call. The V and J ends lost 2 bases and 5 bases respectively, with 11 bases between them. Germline loops: CDR1 SGHRS, CDR2 YFSETQ. The CDR3 is 14 amino acids.

V and J are TRBV6-5 and TRBJ1-2; 7 nucleotides agree with TRBD1. Germline values: CDR1 MNHEY, CDR2 SVGAGI. The CDR3 consists of 16 residues. Trimming removed 4 bases from V and 2 bases from J; junction bases left unmatched: 10. CDR3: CASSSLTGTGNYGYTF. The CDR3 DNA follows: TGTGCCAGCAGTTCCCTGACAGGGACGGGAAACTATGGCTACACCTTC.

The chain recombines TRBV6-1 with TRBJ1-5, with TRBD1 matching 11 bases. V trimming: 6 bases; J trimming: 7 bases; junction bases outside the gene matches: 5. The CDR3 is 14 residues long. The V gene's germline CDR1 is MNHNS and CDR2 SASEGT. The CDR3 loop is CASSTRDRGQPQHF. The CDR3 nucleotides read TGTGCCAGCAGCACCCGGGACAGGGGGCAGCCCCAGCATTTT.

The chain couples TRBV5-4 to TRBJ2-4; 7 positions match TRBD1. Germline V gene data show CDR1 as SGHNT and CDR2 as YYREEE (reference sequence). The V gene end was trimmed by 2 bases and the J gene end by 7 bases; junction bases not matched to a gene: 9. The CDR3 is made up of 15 amino acids. In DNA, the CDR3 is TGTGCCAGCAGCTTAAAGAGCCGGGACAGTAACATTCAGTACTTC. Amino acids: CASSLKSRDSNIQYF.